The 22 T cell receptor beta chains reported below all come from one sample, sequenced in a study of T cell clonotyping in hematopoietic cell transplantation. Method: immunoSEQ multiplex PCR; TCRdb's copy keeps in-frame clones and lacks some. The sample records roughly 44,000 clones, 95% being singletons. Sequencing was carried out using peripheral blood mononuclear cells. The receptors come from a man aged 30-40 years in good health. Some clones in this sample may be carry-over from other donors' samples.

This clone was seen once. The chain combines TRBV6-1 with TRBJ1-1; D remains ambiguous. Germline lookup yields CDR1 MNHNS and CDR2 SASEGT. There are 10 residues in the CDR3. V was trimmed by 7 bases and J by 3 bases, leaving 3 bases between them. The CDR3 spells CASTDTEAFF. The CDR3 nucleotides read TGTGCCAGCACGGACACTGAAGCTTTCTTT.

The chain couples TRBV7-9 to TRBJ2-7; D remains ambiguous. CDR3 size: 12 residues. V was trimmed by 6 bases and J by 2 bases, leaving 8 bases between them. In germline, CDR1 is SEHNR, CDR2 FQNEAQ (reference sequence). CDR3 nucleotides: TGTGCCAGCAGTCAAACCACCTACGAGCAGTACTTC. The encoded protein is CASSQTTYEQYF.

The CDR3 loop reads CASSLSGAANQPQHF. In DNA form, the CDR3 reads TGTGCCAGCAGCCTGTCAGGGGCGGCGAATCAGCCCCAGCATTTT. This chain links TRBV5-4 with TRBJ1-5; the D gene is possibly TRBD1 (6 bases). Trimming removed 4 bases at V and 4 bases at J, with 15 bases between. CDR3 length: 15 amino acids. CDR1 is SGHNT and CDR2 is YYREEE in the germline V gene (reference sequence). Together with reference TRBV5-4 and TRBJ1-5, the CDR3 gives the full variable domain: ETGVTQSPTHLIKTRGQQVTLRCSSQSGHNTVSWYQQALGQGPQFIFQYYREEENGRGNFPPRFSGLQFPNYSSELNVNALELDDSALYLCASSLSGAANQPQHFGDGTRLSIL.

The V call is TRBV13, the J call TRBJ1-1, with 10 nucleotides matching TRBD1. J was trimmed by 9 bases and V by 5 bases; bases with no gene match: 12. The CDR3 is made up of 15 amino acids. CDR1 and CDR2 (germline): PRHDT, FYEKMQ (reference sequence). CDR3 nucleotides: TGTGCCAGCAGCCTCCCCGACAGGGGGCGGCCTAAAGCTTTCTTT. Translating it yields CASSLPDRGRPKAFF. Full variable domain (missing parts from reference TRBV13 and TRBJ1-1): AAGVIQSPRHLIKEKRETATLKCYPIPRHDTVYWYQQGPGQDPQFLISFYEKMQSDKGSIPDRFSAQQFSDYHSELNMSSLELGDSALYFCASSLPDRGRPKAFFGQGTRLTVV.

The CDR3 protein is CASSMGLDNEQFF. The CDR3 bases are TGTGCCAGTAGTATGGGACTTGACAATGAGCAGTTCTTC. This sequence joins TRBV19 and TRBJ2-1; maybe TRBD2 (6 bases). The germline V gene encodes CDR1 LNHDA and CDR2 SQIVND (reference sequence). CDR3 length: 13 residues. V gave up 3 bases and J gave up 5 bases, with 8 bases separating them.

The CDR3 region has the DNA TGTGCCATCGGGGTGGGAGGGGAGGCGCCCCAGCATTTT. It encodes CAIGVGGEAPQHF. This chain connects TRBV10-3 to TRBJ1-5, with a possible D match to TRBD1 (5 bases). Deletions cut 8 bases from V and 9 bases from J, with 17 bases between. The germline CDR1 and CDR2 sequences are ENHRY and SYGVKD. CDR3 length: 13 amino acids.

This chain connects TRBV7-3 to TRBJ2-6; TRBD1 agrees at 8 bases. Germline V lookup: CDR1 SGHTA, CDR2 FQGTGA. Germline trimming cut 4 bases from V and 2 bases from J; bases unmatched to any gene: 1. CDR3 length equals 15 residues. As DNA, the CDR3 is TGTGCCAGCAGCTCCAGGGGGCCTGGGGCCAACGTCCTGACTTTC. Translation gives CASSSRGPGANVLTF.

The chain combines TRBV4-3 with TRBJ2-2; D possibly corresponds to TRBD2 (5 bases). V lost 3 bases and J 1 base, leaving 15 bases between the germline ends. There are 17 residues in the CDR3. The germline gives CDR1 LGHNA, CDR2 YSLEER. CDR3 sequence reads: CASSHRYGGMNTGELFF. CDR3 bases: TGCGCCAGCAGCCACAGATATGGAGGAATGAACACCGGGGAGCTGTTTTTT.

This chain joins TRBV19 and TRBJ2-2, with D hard to call. The CDR3 sequence is 17 residues long. Germline-derived CDR1 and CDR2 are LNHDA and SQIVND (reference sequence). V was trimmed by 1 base and J by 3 bases, leaving 15 bases between them. CDR3 in amino acids: CASSIGAGPGDTGELFF. The CDR3 DNA reads as TGTGCCAGTAGTATAGGGGCTGGACCTGGGGACACCGGGGAGCTGTTTTTT.

V usage is TRBV30 and J usage is TRBJ2-1; TRBD2 matches at 12 bases. Trimming removed 4 bases from V and 10 bases from J; junction bases left unmatched: 14. The length of the CDR3 is 16 residues. Germline lookup yields CDR1 GTSNPN and CDR2 SVGIG (reference sequence). CDR3 in DNA: TGTGCCTGGACCAGGGGTCTAGCGGGAGGGCCTGACGAGCAGTTCTTC. This codes for CAWTRGLAGGPDEQFF. The variable domain in full, completed from reference TRBV30 and TRBJ2-1, reads SQTIHQWPATLVQPVGSPLSLECTVEGTSNPNLYWYRQAAGRGLQLLFYSVGIGQISSEVPQNLSASRPQDRQFILSSKKLLLSDSGFYLCAWTRGLAGGPDEQFFGPGTRLTVL.

This chain links TRBV7-7 with TRBJ2-3; TRBD2 might be the D (6 bases). This CDR3 comprises 14 residues. Trimming removed 4 bases at V and 5 bases at J, with 13 bases between. From germline, CDR1 is SSHAT and CDR2 FNYEAQ (reference sequence). The DNA of the CDR3 is TGTGCCAGCAGCTCCGGGTACGGGGGAGATACGCAGTATTTT. As protein: CASSSGYGGDTQYF.

The J gene is TRBJ2-7, the V gene TRBV10-3, with D perhaps TRBD1 (6 bases). Per germline, CDR1 ENHRY and CDR2 SYGVKD. The CDR3 has 14 residues. The V and J ends lost 3 bases and 7 bases respectively, with 16 bases between them. The CDR3 DNA follows: TGTGCCATCAGTGATTTGGACAGAAGAAGTGAGCAGTACTTC. It translates to CAISDLDRRSEQYF.

The chain combines TRBV10-3 with TRBJ1-1; a possible D gene is TRBD1 (5 bases). Per the germline V gene, CDR1 is ENHRY and CDR2 is SYGVKD. The CDR3 loop spans 14 amino acids. The V end was cut by 5 bases, the J end by 3 bases, with 13 bases between. The CDR3 sequence is CAISHSGGDTEAFF. The CDR3 coding sequence is TGTGCCATCAGTCATTCGGGGGGGGACACTGAAGCTTTCTTT.

This chain uses TRBV14 with TRBJ2-1; 12 bases align to TRBD2. This CDR3 has 15 residues. V trimming: 1 base; J trimming: 10 bases; junction bases outside the gene matches: 5. CDR1 and CDR2 (germline): SGHDN, FVKESK. The CDR3 coding sequence is TGTGCCAGCAGCCAAGCCCTAGCGGGGGGGTACGAGCAGTTCTTC. The encoded protein is CASSQALAGGYEQFF.

The chain combines TRBV5-4 with TRBJ2-2; D unclear. The CDR3 sequence is 13 residues long. V was clipped by 2 bases and J by 3 bases, with 5 bases between them. CDR1 SGHNT and CDR2 YYREEE come from the germline V gene (reference sequence). In nucleotides, the CDR3 is TGTGCCAGCAGCTTCTCCTACACCGGGGAGCTGTTTTTT. Translation gives CASSFSYTGELFF. The complete variable domain, with remaining parts taken from reference TRBV5-4 and TRBJ2-2, reads ETGVTQSPTHLIKTRGQQVTLRCSSQSGHNTVSWYQQALGQGPQFIFQYYREEENGRGNFPPRFSGLQFPNYSSELNVNALELDDSALYLCASSFSYTGELFFGEGSRLTVL.

This chain uses TRBV27 with TRBJ2-1; TRBD2 matches at 12 bases. Trimming at V came to 6 bases and at J to 7 bases, leaving 13 bases not matched to a gene. Germline loops: CDR1 MNHEY, CDR2 SMNVEV (reference sequence). CDR3 length: 17 amino acids. The CDR3 sequence: CASRLAGGGFRLNEQFF. CDR3 in DNA: TGTGCCAGCAGGCTAGCGGGAGGGGGGTTCCGTTTAAATGAGCAGTTCTTC.

This rearrangement joins TRBV7-6 to TRBJ1-5; D unresolved. Trimming stripped 5 bases from V and 8 bases from J, with 22 bases between. Germline lookup yields CDR1 SGHVS and CDR2 FNYEAQ. This CDR3 comprises 16 residues. Here the CDR3 reads CASSQSGSGPPEPQHF. CDR3 sequence (DNA): TGTGCCAGCAGCCAAAGCGGATCCGGGCCCCCGGAGCCCCAGCATTTT.

The chain recombines TRBV2 with TRBJ1-5, with 7 bases identical to TRBD1. The CDR3 length is 14 residues. From germline, CDR1 is SNHLY and CDR2 FYNNEI. With 4 bases clipped from V and 0 bases from J, the junction kept 0 bases outside the gene matches. CDR3 in amino acids: CASSGDSSNQPQHF. As DNA, the CDR3 is TGTGCCAGCAGTGGGGACAGTAGCAATCAGCCCCAGCATTTT.

In DNA form, the CDR3 reads TGTGCCAGCAGCCCTTCGACATGGAACACCTACAATGAGCAGTTCTTC. As protein: CASSPSTWNTYNEQFF. The chain employs TRBV7-2 and TRBJ2-1; D gene ambiguous. The CDR3 covers 16 residues. V lost 5 bases and J lost 2, with 16 bases in between. The germline V gene encodes CDR1 SGHTA and CDR2 FQGNSA.

The chain employs TRBV2 and TRBJ1-4; 7 bases align to TRBD1. Germline V lookup: CDR1 SNHLY, CDR2 FYNNEI. This CDR3 is 16 amino acids long. Losses at the gene ends were 8 bases for V and 0 bases for J; bases not matched to a gene: 9. The CDR3 coding sequence is TGTGCCAGCGAGCGGGACAGCCCCGCAACTAATGAAAAACTGTTTTTT. It codes for CASERDSPATNEKLFF.

The chain carries TRBV4-3 and TRBJ1-4; D is perhaps TRBD1 (6 bases). V was shortened by 4 bases and J by 4 bases, with 13 bases between the two germline ends. The germline gives CDR1 LGHNA, CDR2 YSLEER. The CDR3 is 15 amino acids. The CDR3, as DNA: TGCGCCAGCAGCCGTCTTACAGGGCATAATGAAAAACTGTTTTTT. Translated, it gives CASSRLTGHNEKLFF.

The genes are TRBV23-1 and TRBJ1-5, with 8 positions matching TRBD1. TRBV23-1 is sorted into the ORF group, with uncertain function. The junction had 9 bases not matched to a gene; V was cut back by 4 bases and J by 4 bases. The CDR3 consists of 16 residues. Here the CDR3 DNA reads TGCGCCAGCAGTCCCCAGAAGACAGGGGATAATCAGCCCCAGCATTTT. This gives the protein CASSPQKTGDNQPQHF.